Each of the 14 T cell receptor beta chains below was sequenced from the same sample in a study of PD-1 blockade in mismatch repair-deficient tumors. Sequencing was performed with immunoSEQ multiplex PCR; in TCRdb, only in-frame clones are kept and a portion is missing. The profile shows over 30,000 clones, 65% to 85% of them singletons. The material was PBMCs, obtained 6 to 7 weeks after starting pembrolizumab. Receptors were obtained from an adult with mismatch repair-deficient cancer.

The rearrangement joins TRBV6-4 to TRBJ2-2; the D is unclear. This CDR3 is 15 amino acids long. V lost 3 bases and J lost 4, with 12 bases in between. Germline loops: CDR1 MRHNA, CDR2 SNTAGT. As DNA, the CDR3 is TGTGCCAGCAGTGATGAACACGGGTCCACCGGGGAGCTGTTTTTT. It codes for CASSDEHGSTGELFF.

This clone was seen more than once but under ten times. The chain carries TRBV5-6 and TRBJ2-7, with D possibly being TRBD1 (6 bases). V shed 4 bases and J shed 2 bases, with 13 bases lying between them. The germline V gene encodes CDR1 SGHDT and CDR2 YYEEEE. The CDR3 is 14 residues long. In nucleotides, the CDR3 is TGTGCCAGCAGCCCCCAAACAGGGACCTACGAGCAGTACTTC. Its protein product is CASSPQTGTYEQYF.

The chain couples TRBV7-2 to TRBJ2-7, with 9 bases fitting TRBD2. CDR1 and CDR2 from the germline V gene are SGHTA and FQGNSA. CDR3 length: 14 residues. V lost 4 bases to trimming and J lost 2 bases; unmatched junction nucleotides: 3. DNA for the CDR3: TGTGCCAGCAGCTGGTCTAGCGGGACCTACGAGCAGTACTTC. This gives the protein CASSWSSGTYEQYF.

V usage is TRBV5-1 and J usage is TRBJ2-7; 9 bases align to TRBD2. The germline gives CDR1 SGHRS, CDR2 YFSETQ. J was trimmed by 2 bases and V by 3 bases; bases with no gene match: 9. This CDR3 comprises 16 residues. The CDR3 coding sequence is TGCGCCAGCAGCTCGGGTTCTAGCGGGACCACCTACGAGCAGTACTTC. This sequence encodes CASSSGSSGTTYEQYF.

V usage is TRBV19 and J usage is TRBJ1-1; D not certain. Germline V gene lookup returns CDR1 LNHDA and CDR2 SQIVND (reference sequence). The CDR3 is 13 amino acids. Deletions cut 5 bases from V and 0 bases from J, with 7 bases between. The CDR3, as DNA: TGTGCCAGTAGTTACTTTATGAACACTGAAGCTTTCTTT. Protein: CASSYFMNTEAFF.

This clone showed up just a few times. The J gene is TRBJ2-7, the V gene TRBV5-1; 11 bases agree with TRBD2. The V segment lost 4 bases and the J segment 3 bases; nucleotides outside the gene matches: 3. CDR1 is SGHRS, CDR2 YFSETQ, per germline. The CDR3 consists of 14 residues. CDR3 sequence reads: CASSETSGSYEQYF. The CDR3 coding sequence is TGCGCCAGCAGCGAAACTAGCGGGAGCTACGAGCAGTACTTC.

This clone turned up a few times. The CDR3 reads CASWTRDSNQPQHF. CDR3 nucleotide sequence: TGTGCCAGTTGGACTCGAGATAGCAATCAGCCCCAGCATTTT. The chain links TRBV19 to TRBJ1-5; D is unresolved. Germline CDR1 and CDR2: LNHDA and SQIVND (reference sequence). V was trimmed by 8 bases and J by 0 bases, leaving 11 bases between them. The CDR3 is 14 amino acids.

This chain connects TRBV2 to TRBJ2-7; no clear D gene. The CDR3 runs to 13 residues. Per the germline V gene, CDR1 is SNHLY and CDR2 is FYNNEI. Trimming took 6 bases from V and 1 from J, leaving 10 bases between them. The CDR3 spells CASSVDTSYEQYF. Written as DNA, the CDR3 is TGTGCCAGCAGCGTCGACACGTCCTACGAGCAGTACTTC.

This sequence joins TRBV14 and TRBJ2-7, with TRBD1 matching 8 bases. With V trimmed by 10 bases and J by 0 bases, 5 bases remained unmatched. Looked up from germline, CDR1 is SGHDN and CDR2 is FVKESK. This CDR3 contains 13 residues. The CDR3 is CATSDRVSYEQYF. In DNA form, the CDR3 reads TGTGCCACCTCGGACAGGGTCTCCTACGAGCAGTACTTC.

In nucleotides, the CDR3 is TGTGCCAGCTCGTCCAGGGGGCGACGGACTGAAGCTTTCTTT. It codes for CASSSRGRRTEAFF. The gene calls are TRBV2 and TRBJ1-1; 8 bases are a match to TRBD1. Germline values: CDR1 SNHLY, CDR2 FYNNEI. V lost 8 bases to trimming and J lost 5 bases; unmatched junction nucleotides: 10. The CDR3 has 14 amino acids.

This clone appeared a few times. The chain uses TRBV5-1 and TRBJ2-7; possible D gene TRBD2, 5 bases. V gave up 3 bases and J gave up 4 bases, with 11 bases separating them. The CDR3 is 13 residues long. Looked up from germline, CDR1 is SGHRS and CDR2 is YFSETQ. The CDR3 loop reads CASSYASKYEQYF. For the CDR3, the DNA is TGCGCCAGCAGCTACGCTAGCAAGTACGAGCAGTACTTC.

This clone has only a few counts. The rearrangement joins TRBV19 to TRBJ1-2; possible D gene TRBD1, 5 bases. V gave up 0 bases and J gave up 2 bases, with 10 bases separating them. Per the germline V gene, CDR1 is LNHDA and CDR2 is SQIVND (reference sequence). This CDR3 is built from 15 residues. The CDR3 nucleotides read TGTGCCAGTAGTATAGAGGGCAGGGTAAACTATGGCTACACCTTC. Its translation is CASSIEGRVNYGYTF.

The CDR3: CASSLLQGGNTEAFF. For the CDR3, the DNA is TGTGCCAGCAGCTTATTACAGGGGGGGAACACTGAAGCTTTCTTT. The J gene is TRBJ1-1, the V gene TRBV13, with TRBD1 identical over 8 bases. Germline V gene sequence: CDR1 PRHDT, CDR2 FYEKMQ (reference sequence). J lost 1 base, V lost 2 bases, and 3 bases had no gene match. There are 15 residues in the CDR3.

The V and J genes are TRBV7-3 and TRBJ2-3; 8 bases match TRBD2. The CDR3 is 16 amino acids. Germline CDR1 is SGHTA and CDR2 is FQGTGA. The V and J ends lost 2 bases and 3 bases, in that order; junction bases with no gene match: 7. DNA of the CDR3: TGTGCCAGCAGCTTAGGGACTAGTCTGGGGACAGATACGCAGTATTTT. This gives the protein CASSLGTSLGTDTQYF.